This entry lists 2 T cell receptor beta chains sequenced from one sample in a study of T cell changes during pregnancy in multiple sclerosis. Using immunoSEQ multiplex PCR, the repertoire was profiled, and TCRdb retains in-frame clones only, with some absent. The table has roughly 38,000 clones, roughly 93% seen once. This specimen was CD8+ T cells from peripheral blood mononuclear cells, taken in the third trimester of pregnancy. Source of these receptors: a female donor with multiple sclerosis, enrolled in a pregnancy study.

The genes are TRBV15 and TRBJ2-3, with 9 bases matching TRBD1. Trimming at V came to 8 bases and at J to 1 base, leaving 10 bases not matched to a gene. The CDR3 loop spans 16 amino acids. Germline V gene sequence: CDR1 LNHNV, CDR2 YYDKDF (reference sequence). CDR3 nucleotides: TGTGCCACCTCCTCAAAACAGGGGGCACGCACAGATACGCAGTATTTT. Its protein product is CATSSKQGARTDTQYF.

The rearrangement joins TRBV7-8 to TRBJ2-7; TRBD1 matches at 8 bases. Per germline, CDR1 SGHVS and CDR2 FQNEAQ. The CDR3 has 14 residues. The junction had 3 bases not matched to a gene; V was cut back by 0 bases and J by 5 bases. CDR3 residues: CASSLADRAHEQYF. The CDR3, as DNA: TGTGCCAGCAGCTTAGCGGACAGGGCCCACGAGCAGTACTTC.